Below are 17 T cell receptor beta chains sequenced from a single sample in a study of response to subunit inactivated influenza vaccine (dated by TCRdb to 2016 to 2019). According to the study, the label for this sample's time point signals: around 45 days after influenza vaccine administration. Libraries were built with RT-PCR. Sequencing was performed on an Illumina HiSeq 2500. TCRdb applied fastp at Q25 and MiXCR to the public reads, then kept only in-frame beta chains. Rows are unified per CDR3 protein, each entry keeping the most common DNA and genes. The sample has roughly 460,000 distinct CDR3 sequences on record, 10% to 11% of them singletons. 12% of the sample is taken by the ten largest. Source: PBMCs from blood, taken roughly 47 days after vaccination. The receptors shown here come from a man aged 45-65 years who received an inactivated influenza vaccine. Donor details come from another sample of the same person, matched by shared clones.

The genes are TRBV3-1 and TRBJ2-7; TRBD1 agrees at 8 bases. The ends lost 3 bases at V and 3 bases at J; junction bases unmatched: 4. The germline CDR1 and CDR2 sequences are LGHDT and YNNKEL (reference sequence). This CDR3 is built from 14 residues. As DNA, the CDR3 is TGTGCCAGCAGCCATGGGACAGGAGACTACGAGCAGTACTTC. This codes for CASSHGTGDYEQYF.

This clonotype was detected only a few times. The CDR3: CAISEWTSGGYEQYF. CDR3 coding DNA: TGTGCCATCAGTGAGTGGACTAGCGGAGGCTACGAGCAGTACTTC. The rearrangement joins TRBV10-3 to TRBJ2-7, with TRBD2 identical over 10 bases. V dropped 1 base and J dropped 3; count of bases not matched to a gene: 3. There are 15 residues in the CDR3. Germline V gene sequence: CDR1 ENHRY, CDR2 SYGVKD.

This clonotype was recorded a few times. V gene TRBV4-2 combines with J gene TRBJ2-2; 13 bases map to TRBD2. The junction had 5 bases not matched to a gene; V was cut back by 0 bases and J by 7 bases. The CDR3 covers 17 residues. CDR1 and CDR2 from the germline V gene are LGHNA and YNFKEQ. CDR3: CASSQEGTSGIGGELFF. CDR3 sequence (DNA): TGTGCCAGCAGCCAAGAAGGGACTAGCGGGATAGGCGGGGAGCTGTTTTTT.

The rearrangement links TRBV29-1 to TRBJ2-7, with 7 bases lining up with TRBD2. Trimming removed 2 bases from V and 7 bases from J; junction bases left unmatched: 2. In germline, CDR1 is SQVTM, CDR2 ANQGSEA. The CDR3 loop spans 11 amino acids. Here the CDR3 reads CSVEKGGEQYF. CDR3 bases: TGCAGCGTTGAAAAGGGAGGGGAGCAGTACTTC.

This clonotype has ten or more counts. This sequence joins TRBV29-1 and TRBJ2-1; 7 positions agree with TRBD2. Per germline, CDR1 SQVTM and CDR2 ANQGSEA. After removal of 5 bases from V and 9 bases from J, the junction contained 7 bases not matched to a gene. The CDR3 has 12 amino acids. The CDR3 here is CSVNLGRGEQFF. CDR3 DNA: TGCAGCGTTAACCTAGGGAGGGGTGAGCAGTTCTTC.

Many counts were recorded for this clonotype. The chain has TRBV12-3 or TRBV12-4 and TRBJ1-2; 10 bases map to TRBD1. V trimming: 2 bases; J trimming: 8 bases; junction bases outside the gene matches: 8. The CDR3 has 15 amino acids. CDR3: CASSLQGTGVEGYTF. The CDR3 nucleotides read TGTGCCAGCAGTTTACAAGGGACAGGGGTAGAAGGCTACACCTTC.

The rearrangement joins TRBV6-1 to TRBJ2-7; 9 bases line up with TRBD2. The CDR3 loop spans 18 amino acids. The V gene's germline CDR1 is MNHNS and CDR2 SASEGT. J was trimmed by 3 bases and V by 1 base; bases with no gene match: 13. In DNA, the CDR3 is TGTGCCAGCAGTGAAGGTCCCGCGGGAGGGCGCCTGAGCTACGAGCAGTACTTC. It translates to CASSEGPAGGRLSYEQYF.

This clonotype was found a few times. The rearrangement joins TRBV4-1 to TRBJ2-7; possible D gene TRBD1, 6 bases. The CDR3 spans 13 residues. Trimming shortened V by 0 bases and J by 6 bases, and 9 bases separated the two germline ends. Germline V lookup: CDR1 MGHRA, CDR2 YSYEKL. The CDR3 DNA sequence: TGCGCCAGCAGCCAAGAGTGGGGGCTCGAGCAGTACTTC. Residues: CASSQEWGLEQYF.

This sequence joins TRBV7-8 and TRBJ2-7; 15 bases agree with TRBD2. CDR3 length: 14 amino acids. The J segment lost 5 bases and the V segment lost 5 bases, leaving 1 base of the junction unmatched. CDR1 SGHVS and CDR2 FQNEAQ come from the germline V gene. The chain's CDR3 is CASSGLAGGDEQYF. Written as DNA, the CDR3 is TGTGCCAGCAGCGGACTAGCGGGAGGGGACGAGCAGTACTTC.

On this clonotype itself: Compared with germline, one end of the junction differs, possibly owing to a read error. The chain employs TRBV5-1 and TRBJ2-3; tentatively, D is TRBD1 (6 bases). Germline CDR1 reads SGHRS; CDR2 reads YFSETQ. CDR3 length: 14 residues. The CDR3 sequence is CDSSLQTGLDTQYF. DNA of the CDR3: TGCGACAGCAGCTTACAAACAGGGCTAGATACGCAGTATTTT.

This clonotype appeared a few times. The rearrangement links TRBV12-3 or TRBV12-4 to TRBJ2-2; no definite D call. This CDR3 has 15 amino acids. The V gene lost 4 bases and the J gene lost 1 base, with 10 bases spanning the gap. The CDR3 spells CASSYGRMNTGELFF. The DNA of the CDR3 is TGTGCCAGCAGTTACGGACGTATGAACACCGGGGAGCTGTTTTTT.

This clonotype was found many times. The CDR3 nucleotides read TGCGCCAGCAGCTTGGGGCTAGCGGGGTCCTACGAGCAGTACTTC. Protein product: CASSLGLAGSYEQYF. V gene TRBV5-1 combines with J gene TRBJ2-7; TRBD2 matches at 9 bases. CDR1 is SGHRS and CDR2 is YFSETQ in the germline V gene. V lost 0 bases to trimming and J lost 1 base; unmatched junction nucleotides: 2. This CDR3 has 15 amino acids.

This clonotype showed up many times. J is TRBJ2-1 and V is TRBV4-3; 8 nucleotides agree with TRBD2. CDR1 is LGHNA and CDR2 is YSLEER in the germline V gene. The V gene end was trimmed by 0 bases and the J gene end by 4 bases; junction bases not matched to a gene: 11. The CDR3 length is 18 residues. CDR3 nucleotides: TGCGCCAGCAGCCAAGAATATGGCGGGGGGATATTTTACAATGAGCAGTTCTTC. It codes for CASSQEYGGGIFYNEQFF.

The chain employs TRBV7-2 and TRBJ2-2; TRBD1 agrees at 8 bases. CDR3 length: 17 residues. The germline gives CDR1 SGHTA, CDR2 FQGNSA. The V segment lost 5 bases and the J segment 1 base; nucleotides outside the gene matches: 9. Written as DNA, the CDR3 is TGTGCCAGCAGCACGAGACCCGGGACAGGGAACACCGGGGAGCTGTTTTTT. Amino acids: CASSTRPGTGNTGELFF.

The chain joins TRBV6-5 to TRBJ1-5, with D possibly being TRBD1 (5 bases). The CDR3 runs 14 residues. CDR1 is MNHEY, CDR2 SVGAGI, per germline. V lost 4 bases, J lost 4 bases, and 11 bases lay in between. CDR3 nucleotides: TGTGCCAGCAGTTCCTGGGACGGTAATCAGCCCCAGCATTTT. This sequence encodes CASSSWDGNQPQHF.

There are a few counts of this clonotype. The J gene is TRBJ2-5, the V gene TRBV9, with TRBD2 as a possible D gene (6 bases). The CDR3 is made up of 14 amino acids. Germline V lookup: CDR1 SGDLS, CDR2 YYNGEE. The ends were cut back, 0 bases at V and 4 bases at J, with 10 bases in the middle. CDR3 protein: CASSVAAGRETQYF. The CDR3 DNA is TGTGCCAGCAGCGTAGCGGCGGGGCGAGAGACCCAGTACTTC.

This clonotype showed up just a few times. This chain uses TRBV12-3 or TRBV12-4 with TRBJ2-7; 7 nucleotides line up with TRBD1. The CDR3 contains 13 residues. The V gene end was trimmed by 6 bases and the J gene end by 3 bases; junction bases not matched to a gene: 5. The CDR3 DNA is TGTGCCAGCAGCCAGGGGGAGAACTACGAGCAGTACTTC. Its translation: CASSQGENYEQYF.